The present T cell receptor beta chain was sequenced within a study of technical replicates of blood from a handful of donors. Germline CDR1 MNHEY, CDR2 SVGAGI. V lost 5 bases and J lost 6; bases outside the gene matches: 7. This CDR3 has 15 amino acids. TCRdb keeps only in-frame clones here, not all; method: immunoSEQ multiplex PCR. The table lists over 70,000 clones, just under 97% of them singletons. The sample was T cells isolated from PBMCs. The rearrangement uses TRBV6-5 and TRBJ2-1, with 10 nucleotides matching TRBD2. This receptor was obtained from a human donor in good health. CDR3 coding DNA: TGTGCCAGCAGTGTACTAGCGGGGATTCTCAATGAGCAGTTCTTC. Protein product: CASSVLAGILNEQFF.